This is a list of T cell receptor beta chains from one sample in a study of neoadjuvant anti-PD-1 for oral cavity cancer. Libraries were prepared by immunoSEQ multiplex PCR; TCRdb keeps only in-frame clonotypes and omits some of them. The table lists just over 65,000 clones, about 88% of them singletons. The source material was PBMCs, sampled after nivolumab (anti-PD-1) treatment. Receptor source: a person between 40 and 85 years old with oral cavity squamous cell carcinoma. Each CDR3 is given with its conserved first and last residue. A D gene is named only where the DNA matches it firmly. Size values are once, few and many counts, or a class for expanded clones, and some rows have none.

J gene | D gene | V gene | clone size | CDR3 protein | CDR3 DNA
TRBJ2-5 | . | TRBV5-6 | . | CASSPGLKETQYF | TGTGCCAGCAGCCCGGGACTCAAAGAGACCCAGTACTTC
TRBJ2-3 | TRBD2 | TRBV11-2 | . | CASSDWTSASTDTQYF | TGTGCCAGCAGCGACTGGACTAGCGCCAGCACAGATACGCAGTATTTT
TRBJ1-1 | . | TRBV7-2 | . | CASSFTAMNTEAFF | TGTGCCAGCAGCTTCACAGCTATGAACACTGAAGCTTTCTTT
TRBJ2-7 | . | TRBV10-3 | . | CAISDSYEQYF | TGTGCCATCAGTGACAGCTACGAGCAGTACTTC
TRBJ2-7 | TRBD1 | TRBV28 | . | CASGTGGPSYEQYF | TGTGCCAGCGGGACAGGGGGCCCCTCCTACGAGCAGTACTTC
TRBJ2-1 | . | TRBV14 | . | CASSQDPAGRDFF | TGTGCCAGCAGCCAAGATCCTGCGGGCAGGGACTTCTTC
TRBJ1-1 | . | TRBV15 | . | CATSRDEIGTERF | TGTGCCACCAGCAGAGATGAGATAGGGACGGAACGCTTT
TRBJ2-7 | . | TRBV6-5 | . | CASTGGAHSYEQYF | TGTGCCAGCACCGGCGGGGCCCACTCCTACGAGCAGTACTTC
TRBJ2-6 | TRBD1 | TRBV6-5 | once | CASSVQGSGANVLTF | TGTGCCAGCAGTGTACAGGGGTCTGGGGCCAACGTCCTGACTTTC
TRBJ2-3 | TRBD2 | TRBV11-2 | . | CASRLRVELAGTDTQYF | TGTGCCAGCAGGCTTAGGGTCGAACTAGCGGGCACAGATACGCAGTATTTT
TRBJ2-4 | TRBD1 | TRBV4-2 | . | CASSQELGQGENIQYF | TGTGCCAGCAGCCAAGAATTAGGACAGGGAGAGAACATTCAGTACTTC
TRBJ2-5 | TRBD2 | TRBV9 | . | CASSTGLSGTETQYF | TGTGCCAGCAGCACAGGACTGAGCGGGACTGAGACCCAGTACTTC
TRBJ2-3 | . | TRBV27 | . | CASSLSGGTDTQYF | TGTGCCAGCAGTTTATCGGGGGGCACAGATACGCAGTATTTT
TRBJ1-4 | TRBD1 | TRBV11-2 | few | CASSTGQGGGEKLFF | TGTGCCAGCAGCACGGGACAGGGGGGCGGTGAAAAACTGTTTTTT
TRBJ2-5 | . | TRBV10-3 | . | CAISLNERETQYF | TGTGCCATCAGCCTTAATGAGAGAGAGACCCAGTACTTC
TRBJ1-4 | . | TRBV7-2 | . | CASSLSTGTREGKLFF | TGTGCCAGCAGCTTAAGTACGGGAACGAGGGAGGGAAAACTGTTTTTT
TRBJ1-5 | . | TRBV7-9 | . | CASSFFGRDANQPQHF | TGTGCCAGCAGCTTTTTCGGCAGGGATGCCAATCAGCCCCAGCATTTT
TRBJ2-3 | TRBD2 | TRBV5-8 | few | CASSFRLAGFSDTQYF | TGTGCCAGCAGCTTCAGACTAGCGGGATTCTCAGATACGCAGTATTTT
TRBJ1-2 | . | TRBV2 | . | CASLGERLYGYTF | TGTGCCAGCCTAGGGGAGCGACTCTATGGCTACACCTTC
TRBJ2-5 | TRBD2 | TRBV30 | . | CAWRKGGVETQYF | TGTGCCTGGAGGAAGGGAGGGGTGGAGACCCAGTACTTC
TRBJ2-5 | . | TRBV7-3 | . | CASSLGGRETQYF | TGTGCCAGCAGCTTGGGGGGCCGGGAGACCCAGTACTTC
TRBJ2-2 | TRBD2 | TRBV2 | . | CASRRNGGTSAGELFF | TGTGCCAGCAGGAGAAATGGGGGGACTAGCGCCGGGGAGCTGTTTTTT
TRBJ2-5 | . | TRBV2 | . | CASSPSRGGARIETQYF | TGTGCCAGCAGCCCTTCTAGAGGAGGGGCAAGGATAGAGACCCAGTACTTC